The clone carrying this T cell receptor (beta chain) was counted a single time. Its antigen is unknown. Use of 60 Vbeta and 13 Jbeta primers characterized the PCR. Produced via immunoSEQ multiplex PCR; TCRdb's table is partial and in-frame only. Here the sample spans fewer than 250,000 clones, roughly 80% being singletons. The record originates from a study of cytomegalovirus exposure and HLA in healthy donors. Study-wide background: An analysis done earlier identified 95 million to 140 million unique TCR beta sequences from about 179 million T cells. General study points: It was shown in a later analysis that HLA-associated TCR beta chains were more clonally expanded than other, equally common chains.

This CDR3 has 15 residues. The junction had 5 bases not matched to a gene; V was cut back by 5 bases and J by 0 bases. CDR1 LNHDA and CDR2 SQIVND come from the germline V gene (reference sequence). The chain has TRBV19 and TRBJ1-2; 8 bases fit TRBD1. This TCR derives from a girl aged 2-9 years in good health and CMV-seronegative. The specimen was PBMCs. For the CDR3, the DNA is TGTGCCAGTAGTTTCCCGGGACAGGCTAACTATGGCTACACCTTC. It yields the protein CASSFPGQANYGYTF.